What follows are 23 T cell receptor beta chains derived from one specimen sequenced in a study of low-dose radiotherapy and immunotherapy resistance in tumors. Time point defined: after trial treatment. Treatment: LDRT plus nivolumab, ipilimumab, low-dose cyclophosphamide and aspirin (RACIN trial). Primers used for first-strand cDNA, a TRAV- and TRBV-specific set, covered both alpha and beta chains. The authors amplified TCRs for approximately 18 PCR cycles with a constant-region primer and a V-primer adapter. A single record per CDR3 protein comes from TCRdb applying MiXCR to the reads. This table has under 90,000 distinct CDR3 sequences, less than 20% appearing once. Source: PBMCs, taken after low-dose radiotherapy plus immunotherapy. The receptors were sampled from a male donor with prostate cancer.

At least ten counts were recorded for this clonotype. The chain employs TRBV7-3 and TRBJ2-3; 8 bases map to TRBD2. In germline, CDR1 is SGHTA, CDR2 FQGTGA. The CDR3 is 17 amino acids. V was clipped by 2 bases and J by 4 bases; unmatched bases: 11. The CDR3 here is CASSLWGSGSGADTQYF. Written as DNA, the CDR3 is TGTGCCAGCAGCTTATGGGGGAGCGGGAGCGGAGCAGATACGCAGTATTTT.

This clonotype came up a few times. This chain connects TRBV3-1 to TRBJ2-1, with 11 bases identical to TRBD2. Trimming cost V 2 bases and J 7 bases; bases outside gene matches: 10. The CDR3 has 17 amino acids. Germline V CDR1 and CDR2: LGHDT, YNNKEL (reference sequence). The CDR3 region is CASSQSVLAGGYNEQFF. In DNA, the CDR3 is TGTGCCAGCAGCCAATCGGTCCTAGCGGGAGGTTATAATGAGCAGTTCTTC.

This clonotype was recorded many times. CDR3 nucleotides: TGTGCCAGCAGCGTCATAAACCCGGGGGACAGGGGGTTTTTTGGCTACACCTTC. This codes for CASSVINPGDRGFFGYTF. The chain has TRBV28 and TRBJ1-2; 11 positions agree with TRBD1. Losses at the gene ends were 6 bases for V and 7 bases for J; bases not matched to a gene: 19. Germline CDR1 reads MDHEN; CDR2 reads SYDVKM. The length of the CDR3 is 18 residues.

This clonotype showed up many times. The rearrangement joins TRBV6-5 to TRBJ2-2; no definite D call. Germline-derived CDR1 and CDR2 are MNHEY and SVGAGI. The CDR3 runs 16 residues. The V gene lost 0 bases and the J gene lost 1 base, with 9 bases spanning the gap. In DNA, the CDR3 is TGTGCCAGCAGTTACTCGAAGACCGAGAACACCGGGGAGCTGTTTTTT. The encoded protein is CASSYSKTENTGELFF.

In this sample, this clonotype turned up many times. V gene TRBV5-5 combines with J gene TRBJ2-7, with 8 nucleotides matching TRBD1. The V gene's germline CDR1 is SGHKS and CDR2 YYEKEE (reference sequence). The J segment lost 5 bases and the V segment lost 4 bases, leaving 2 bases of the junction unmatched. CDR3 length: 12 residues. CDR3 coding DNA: TGTGCCAGCAGCCTGGACAGGGACGAGCAGTACTTC. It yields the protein CASSLDRDEQYF.

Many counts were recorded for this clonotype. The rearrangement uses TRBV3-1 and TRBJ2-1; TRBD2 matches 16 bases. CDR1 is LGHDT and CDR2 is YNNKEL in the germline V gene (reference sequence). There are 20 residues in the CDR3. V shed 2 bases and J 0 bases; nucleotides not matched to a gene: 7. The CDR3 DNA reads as TGTGCCAGCAGCCAATCAGGGACTAGCGGGAGGGATAGCTCCTACAATGAGCAGTTCTTC. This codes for CASSQSGTSGRDSSYNEQFF.

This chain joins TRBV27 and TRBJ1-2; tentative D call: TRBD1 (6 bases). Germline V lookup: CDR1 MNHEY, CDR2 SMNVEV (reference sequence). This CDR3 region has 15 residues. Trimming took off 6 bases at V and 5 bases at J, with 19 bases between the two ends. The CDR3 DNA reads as TGTGCCAGCAGGCCGCCTCAAGGGGGGCTGTATGGCTACACCTTC. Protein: CASRPPQGGLYGYTF.

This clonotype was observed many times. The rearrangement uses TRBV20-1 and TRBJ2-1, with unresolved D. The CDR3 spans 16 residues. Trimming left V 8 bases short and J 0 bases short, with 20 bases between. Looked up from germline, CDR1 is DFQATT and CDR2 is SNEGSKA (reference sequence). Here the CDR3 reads CSTPPSGLRSYNEQFF. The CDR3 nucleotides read TGCAGTACCCCCCCCTCCGGGCTCCGCTCCTACAATGAGCAGTTCTTC.

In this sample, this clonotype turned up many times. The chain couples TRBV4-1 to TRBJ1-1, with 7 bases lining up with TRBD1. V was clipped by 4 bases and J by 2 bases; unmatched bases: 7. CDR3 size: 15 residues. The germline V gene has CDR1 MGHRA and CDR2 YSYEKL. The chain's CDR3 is CASSLSDRQNTEAFF. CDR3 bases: TGCGCCAGCAGCCTATCGGACAGGCAAAACACTGAAGCTTTCTTT.

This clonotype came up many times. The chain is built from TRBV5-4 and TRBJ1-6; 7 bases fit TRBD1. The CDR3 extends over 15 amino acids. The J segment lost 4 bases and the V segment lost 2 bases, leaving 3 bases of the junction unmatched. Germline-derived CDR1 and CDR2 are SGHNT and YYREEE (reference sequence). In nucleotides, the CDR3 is TGTGCCAGCAGCTTAGACAGGGCTTATAATTCACCCCTCCACTTT. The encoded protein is CASSLDRAYNSPLHF.

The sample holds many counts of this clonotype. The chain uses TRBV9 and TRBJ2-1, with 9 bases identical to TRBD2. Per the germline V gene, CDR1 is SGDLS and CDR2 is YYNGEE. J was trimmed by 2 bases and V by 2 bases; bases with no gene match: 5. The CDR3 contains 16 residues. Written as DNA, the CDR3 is TGTGCCAGCAGCGTGAGTAGCGGGAGCACCTACAATGAGCAGTTCTTC. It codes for CASSVSSGSTYNEQFF.

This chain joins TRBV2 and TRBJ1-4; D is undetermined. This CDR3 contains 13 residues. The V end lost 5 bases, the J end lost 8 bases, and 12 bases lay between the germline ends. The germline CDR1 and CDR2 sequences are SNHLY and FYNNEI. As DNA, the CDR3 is TGTGCCAGCAGTACCAGGCCTAGGGAAAAACTGTTTTTT. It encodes CASSTRPREKLFF.

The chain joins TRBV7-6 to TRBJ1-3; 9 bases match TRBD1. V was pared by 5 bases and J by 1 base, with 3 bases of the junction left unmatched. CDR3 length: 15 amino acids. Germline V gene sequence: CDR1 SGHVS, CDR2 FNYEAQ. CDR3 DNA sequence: TGTGCCAGCAGCACAGGGGGCCGGTCTGGAAACACCATATATTTT. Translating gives CASSTGGRSGNTIYF.

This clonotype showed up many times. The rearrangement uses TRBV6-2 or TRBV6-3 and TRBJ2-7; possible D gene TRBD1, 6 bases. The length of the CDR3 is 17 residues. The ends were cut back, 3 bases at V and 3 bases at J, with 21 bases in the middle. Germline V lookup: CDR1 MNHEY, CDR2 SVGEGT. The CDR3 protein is CASSYGKIQGRIYEQYF. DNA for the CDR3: TGTGCCAGCAGTTATGGGAAGATACAGGGACGTATCTACGAGCAGTACTTC.

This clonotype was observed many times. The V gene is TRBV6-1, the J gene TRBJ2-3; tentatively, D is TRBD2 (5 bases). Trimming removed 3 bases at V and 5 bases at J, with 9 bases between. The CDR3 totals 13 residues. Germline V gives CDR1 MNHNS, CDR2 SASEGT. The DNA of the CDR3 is TGTGCCAGCAGTGACGGGATTAGAGATACGCAGTATTTT. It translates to CASSDGIRDTQYF.

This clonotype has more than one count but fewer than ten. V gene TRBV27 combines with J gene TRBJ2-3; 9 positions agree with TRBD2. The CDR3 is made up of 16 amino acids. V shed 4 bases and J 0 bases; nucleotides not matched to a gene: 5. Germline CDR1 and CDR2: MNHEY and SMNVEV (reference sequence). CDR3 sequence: CASSSGLAISTDTQYF. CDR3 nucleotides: TGTGCCAGCAGTTCGGGACTAGCAATAAGCACAGATACGCAGTATTTT.

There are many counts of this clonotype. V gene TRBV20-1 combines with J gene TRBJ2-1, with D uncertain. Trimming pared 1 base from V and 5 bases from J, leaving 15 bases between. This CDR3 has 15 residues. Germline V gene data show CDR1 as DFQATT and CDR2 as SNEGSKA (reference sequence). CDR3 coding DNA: TGCAGTGCTAGAGGAGCAACTAACGTAAACAATGAGCAGTTCTTC. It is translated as CSARGATNVNNEQFF.

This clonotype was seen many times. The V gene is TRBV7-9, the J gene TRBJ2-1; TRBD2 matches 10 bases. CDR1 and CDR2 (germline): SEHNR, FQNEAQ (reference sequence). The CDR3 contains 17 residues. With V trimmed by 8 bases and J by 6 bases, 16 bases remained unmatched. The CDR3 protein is CASGDTSGIRTVNEQFF. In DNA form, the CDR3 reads TGTGCCAGCGGTGATACTAGCGGGATACGGACGGTCAATGAGCAGTTCTTC.

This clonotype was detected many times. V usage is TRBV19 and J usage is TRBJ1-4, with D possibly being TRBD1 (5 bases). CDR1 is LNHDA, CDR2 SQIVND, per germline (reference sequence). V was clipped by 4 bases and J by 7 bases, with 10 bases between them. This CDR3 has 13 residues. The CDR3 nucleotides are TGTGCCAGTAGTAGAACAGGTGGTGAAAAACTGTTTTTT. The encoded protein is CASSRTGGEKLFF.

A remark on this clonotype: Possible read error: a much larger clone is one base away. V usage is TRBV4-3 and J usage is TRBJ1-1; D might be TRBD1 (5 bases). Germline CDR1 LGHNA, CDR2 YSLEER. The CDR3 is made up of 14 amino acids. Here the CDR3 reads CTSSHMGGNTEAFF. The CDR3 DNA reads TGCACCAGCAGCCATATGGGGGGAAACACTGAAGCTTTCTTT.

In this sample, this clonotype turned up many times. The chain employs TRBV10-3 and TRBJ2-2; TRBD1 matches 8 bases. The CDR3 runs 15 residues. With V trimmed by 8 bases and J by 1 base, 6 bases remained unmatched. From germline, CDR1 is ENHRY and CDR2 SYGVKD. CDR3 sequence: CAIGNGQGNTGELFF. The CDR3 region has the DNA TGTGCCATCGGGAATGGACAGGGGAACACCGGGGAGCTGTTTTTT.

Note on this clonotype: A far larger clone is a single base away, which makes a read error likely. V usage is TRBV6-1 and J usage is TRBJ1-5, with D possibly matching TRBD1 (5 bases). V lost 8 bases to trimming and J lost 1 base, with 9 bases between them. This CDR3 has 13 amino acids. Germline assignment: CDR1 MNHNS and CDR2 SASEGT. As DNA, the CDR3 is TGTGCCAGCCACCGGGACAGCAATCAGCCCCAGCATTTT. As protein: CASHRDSNQPQHF.

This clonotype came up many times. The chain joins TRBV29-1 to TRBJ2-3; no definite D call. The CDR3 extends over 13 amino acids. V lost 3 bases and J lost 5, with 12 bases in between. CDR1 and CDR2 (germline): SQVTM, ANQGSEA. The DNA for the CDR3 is TGCAGCGTTGAGGCCGGGCAGGTAGATACGCAGTATTTT. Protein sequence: CSVEAGQVDTQYF.